This paragraph reports one T cell receptor beta chain. This clonotype came up a few times. There is no known antigen for this receptor. Per-base quality was not reported, and no clone a single base away is much larger than it. This record comes from a study of T-cell reconstitution after alpha-beta-depleted transplantation in children (TCRdb year 2016). Broadly, across the study: Using TCR repertoire profiling, the study quantitatively followed how T-cell immune reconstitution unfolded in children after TCRalphabeta/CD19-depleted allogeneic hematopoietic cell transplantation.

Receptor libraries were prepared by PCR. This sample was sequenced with an Illumina HiSeq 2500. Molecular barcoding was employed in the preparation of TCR libraries, with unique molecular identifiers being used to normalize TCRbeta repertoire quantification. Using fastp trimming at Q25 and MiXCR clonotype assembly, TCRdb reanalyzed the public sequencing data and kept in-frame beta chains. When rows share a CDR3 protein, they turn into one entry using the most common DNA and genes. Within this sample are about 250,000 distinct CDR3 sequences, with roughly 25% of them counted one time only. The top ten clonotypes cover around 4.8% of the sample. Trimming takes 5 bases off V and 7 bases off J; junction bases not matched to a gene: 5. The cysteine opens and the phenylalanine closes a CDR3 of 14 amino acids. The entry retains the CDR3 DNA only, 42 bases that are in frame from base 1. What this sample's treatment or condition label stands for: allogeneic hematopoietic cell transplantation with graft depleted of TCRalphabeta T cells and CD19 B cells. The transplant recipients were children given TCRalphabeta/CD19-depleted allogeneic hematopoietic cell grafts.

The paper's findings and limits, for the study overall: In some patients, high TCRbeta diversity at day 60 was attributed to recipient T cells and intrathymic progenitors that had survived conditioning. Over subsequent months, a decline in hyperexpanded clone frequencies was noted, and after one year, T-cell counts and TCRbeta diversity were mostly ascribed to newly produced T cells. The apparently early recovery of alphabetaT-cell counts about two months after transplant reportedly depended on only several hundred rapidly expanded clones that came from non-depleted graft cells.

This TCR came from a female patient aged 2 to 10 who had a stem cell transplant for congenital amegakaryocytic thrombocytopenia, so the T cells may come from the graft donor. The specimen comprised PBMCs, mostly from graft donor cells, sampled 360 days after TCRalphabeta/CD19-depleted stem cell transplant. The V and J genes are TRBV12-3 or TRBV12-4 and TRBJ1-6, with 7 bases matching TRBD1. The CDR3 has the sequence CASSRQGQNSPLHF. The DNA sequence is as follows: TGTGCCAGCAGTAGACAGGGTCAAAATTCACCCCTCCACTTT.